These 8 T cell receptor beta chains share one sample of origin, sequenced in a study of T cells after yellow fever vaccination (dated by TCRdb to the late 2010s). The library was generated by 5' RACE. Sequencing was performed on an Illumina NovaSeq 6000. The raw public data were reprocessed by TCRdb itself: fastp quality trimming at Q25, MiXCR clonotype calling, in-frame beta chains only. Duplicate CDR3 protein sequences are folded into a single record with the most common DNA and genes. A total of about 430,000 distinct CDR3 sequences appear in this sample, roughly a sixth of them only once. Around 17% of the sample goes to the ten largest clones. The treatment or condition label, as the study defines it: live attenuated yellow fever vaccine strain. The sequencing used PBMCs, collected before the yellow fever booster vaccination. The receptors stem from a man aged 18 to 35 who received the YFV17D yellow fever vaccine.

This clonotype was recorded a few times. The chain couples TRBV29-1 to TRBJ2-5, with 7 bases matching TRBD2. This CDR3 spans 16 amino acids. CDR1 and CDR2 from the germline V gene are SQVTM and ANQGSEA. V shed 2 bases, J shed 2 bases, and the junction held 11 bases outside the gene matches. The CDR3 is CSVELLSGGLQETQYF. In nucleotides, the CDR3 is TGCAGCGTTGAATTGTTGTCGGGGGGTTTACAAGAGACCCAGTACTTC.

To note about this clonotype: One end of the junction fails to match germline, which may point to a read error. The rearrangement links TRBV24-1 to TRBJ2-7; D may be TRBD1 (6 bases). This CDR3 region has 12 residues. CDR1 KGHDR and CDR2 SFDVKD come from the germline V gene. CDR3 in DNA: TGTGCCACCAGTGACCCCACAGGGATTTATGAATTC. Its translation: CATSDPTGIYEF.

CDR3 amino acids: CASSPGQVHDTEAFF. The CDR3 bases are TGCGCCAGCAGCCCTGGGCAAGTTCACGACACTGAAGCTTTCTTT. The rearrangement joins TRBV5-1 to TRBJ1-1; D is uncertain. CDR1 and CDR2 (germline): SGHRS, YFSETQ. The CDR3 is made up of 15 amino acids. V was pared by 4 bases and J by 3 bases, with 16 bases between.

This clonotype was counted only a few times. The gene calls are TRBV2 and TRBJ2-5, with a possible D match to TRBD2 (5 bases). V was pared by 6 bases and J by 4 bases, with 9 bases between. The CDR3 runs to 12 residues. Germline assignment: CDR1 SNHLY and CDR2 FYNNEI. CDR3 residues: CASRLEGETQYF. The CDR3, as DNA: TGTGCCAGCAGACTTGAGGGAGAGACCCAGTACTTC.

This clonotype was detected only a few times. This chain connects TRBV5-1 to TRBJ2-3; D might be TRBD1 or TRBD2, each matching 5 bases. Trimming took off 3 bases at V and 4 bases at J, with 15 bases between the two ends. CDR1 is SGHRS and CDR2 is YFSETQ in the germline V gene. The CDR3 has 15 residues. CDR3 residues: CASSWGPGQADTQYF. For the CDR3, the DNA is TGCGCCAGCAGCTGGGGACCCGGGCAGGCAGATACGCAGTATTTT. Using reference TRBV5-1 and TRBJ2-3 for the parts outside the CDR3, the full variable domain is KAGVTQTPRYLIKTRGQQVTLSCSPISGHRSVSWYQQTPGQGLQFLFEYFSETQRNKGNFPGRFSGRQFSNSRSEMNVSTLELGDSALYLCASSWGPGQADTQYFGPGTRLTVL.

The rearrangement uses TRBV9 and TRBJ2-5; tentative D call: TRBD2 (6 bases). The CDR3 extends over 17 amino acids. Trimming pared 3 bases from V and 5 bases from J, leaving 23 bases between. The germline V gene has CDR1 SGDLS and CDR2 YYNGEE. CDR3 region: CASSAGLGGLSGETQYF. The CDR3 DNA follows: TGTGCCAGCAGCGCCGGGCTGGGGGGTCTAAGTGGGGAGACCCAGTACTTC.

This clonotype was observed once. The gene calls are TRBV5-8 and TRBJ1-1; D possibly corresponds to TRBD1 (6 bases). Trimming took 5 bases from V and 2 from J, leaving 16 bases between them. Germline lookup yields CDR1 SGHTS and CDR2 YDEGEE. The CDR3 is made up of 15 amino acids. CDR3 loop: CASRTSGAVNTEAFF. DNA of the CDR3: TGTGCCAGCAGAACGTCAGGGGCCGTCAACACTGAAGCTTTCTTT.

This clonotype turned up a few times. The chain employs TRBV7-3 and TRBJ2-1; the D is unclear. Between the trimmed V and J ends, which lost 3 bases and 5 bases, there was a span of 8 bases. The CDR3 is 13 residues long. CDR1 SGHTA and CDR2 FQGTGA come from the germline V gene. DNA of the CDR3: TGTGCCAGCAGCTTTAGGCAGGACAATGAGCAGTTCTTC. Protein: CASSFRQDNEQFF.